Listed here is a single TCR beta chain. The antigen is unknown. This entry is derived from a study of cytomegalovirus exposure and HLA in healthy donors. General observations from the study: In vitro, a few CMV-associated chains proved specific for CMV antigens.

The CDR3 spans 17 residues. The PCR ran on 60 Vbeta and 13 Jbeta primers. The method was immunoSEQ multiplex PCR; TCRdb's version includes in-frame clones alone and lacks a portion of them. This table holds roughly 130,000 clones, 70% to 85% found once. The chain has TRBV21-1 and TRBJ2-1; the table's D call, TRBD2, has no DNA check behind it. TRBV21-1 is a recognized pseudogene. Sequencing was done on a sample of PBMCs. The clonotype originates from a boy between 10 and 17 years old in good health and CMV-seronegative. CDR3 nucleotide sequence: TGTGCCAGCAGCGCCCTCCTAACTAGCGGGAGTATATATGAGCAGTTCTTC. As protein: CASSALLTSGSIYEQFF.